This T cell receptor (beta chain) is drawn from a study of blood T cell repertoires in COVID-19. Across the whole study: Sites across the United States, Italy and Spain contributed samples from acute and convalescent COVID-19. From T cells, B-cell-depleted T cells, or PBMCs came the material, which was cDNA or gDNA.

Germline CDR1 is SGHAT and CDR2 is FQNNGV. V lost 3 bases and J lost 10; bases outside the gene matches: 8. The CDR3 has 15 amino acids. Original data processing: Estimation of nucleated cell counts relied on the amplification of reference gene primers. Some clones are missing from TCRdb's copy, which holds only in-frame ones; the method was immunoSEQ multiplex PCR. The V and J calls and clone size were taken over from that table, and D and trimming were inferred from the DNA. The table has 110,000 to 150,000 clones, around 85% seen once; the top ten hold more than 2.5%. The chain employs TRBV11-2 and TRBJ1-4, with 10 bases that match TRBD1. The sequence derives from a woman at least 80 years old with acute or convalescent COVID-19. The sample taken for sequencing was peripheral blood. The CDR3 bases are TGTGCCAGCAGCTTCGTTGGACAGGGGGGGGTAAAACTGTTTTTT. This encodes CASSFVGQGGVKLFF.